The following is a TCR beta chain sequence with its context. Antigen: not known. This CDR3 is 15 amino acids long. Germline values: CDR1 SEHNR, CDR2 FQNEAQ (reference sequence). The J segment lost 3 bases and the V segment lost 5 bases, leaving 7 bases of the junction unmatched. This specimen comes from a study of identical twins. TCRdb reanalysed the 5' RACE reads using MiXCR and keeps one entry per CDR3 protein. The table shows roughly 750,000 distinct CDR3 sequences, with 21% occurring only once. Study-level results: Cross-sectional statistics underpinned the conclusions; the same donors were not followed.

These data were likewise used in another study, on T cells expressing NK-cell markers. That publication notes: Investigators obtained TCR beta repertoires from sorted CD3+CD56+NKG2C+, CD3+CD56+NKG2C- and CD3+CD56-NKG2C+ T cells.

The chain is built from TRBV7-9 and TRBJ2-1; 7 bases agree with TRBD2. Sequencing input: PBMCs. This receptor was taken from a young woman in good health. CDR3 DNA: TGTGCCAGCAGCCTAGGGAGGGCTTTCTACAATGAGCAGTTCTTC. This gives the protein CASSLGRAFYNEQFF.